This TCR beta chain was recovered during a study of early T cells in non-severe SARS-CoV-2 infection. V dropped 2 bases and J dropped 2; count of bases not matched to a gene: 6. This CDR3 spans 17 amino acids. Germline CDR1 SGHRS, CDR2 YFSETQ. This clonotype was seen at least ten times. Each single cDNA molecule received a unique molecular identifier. MiXCR, run by TCRdb on the 5' RACE reads, gives a single entry per CDR3 protein. Altogether approximately 41,000 distinct CDR3 sequences are present, roughly 5% being singletons, with the ten largest covering 15% to 20%. Sequenced input: whole blood. The source is an adult who was a healthcare worker with PCR-confirmed SARS-CoV-2 infection or an uninfected control (not recorded which). The chain recombines TRBV5-1 with TRBJ2-6; 8 bases map to TRBD1. The CDR3 DNA is TGCGCCAGCAGCTTACGGTGGACAGGGACTGGGGCCAACGTCCTGACTTTC. Translated: CASSLRWTGTGANVLTF.